These 19 T cell receptor beta chains originate from one sample sequenced in a study of Graves' ophthalmopathy and Graves' hyperthyroidism. The sequenced template was RNA, covering the TCR beta CDR3 region. HTBI-primed RT-PCR formed the first round, and a multiplex PCR formed the second. TCRdb ran MiXCR on the multiplex PCR reads and lists one entry per CDR3 protein. The repertoire includes under 350,000 distinct CDR3 sequences, about 17% of them detected once, and about 12% sits in the top ten. Material for sequencing was peripheral blood. The source of these receptors is an adult man with Graves' ophthalmopathy.

This clonotype occurred many times. The V and J genes are TRBV5-5 and TRBJ1-2, with D unresolved. CDR1 and CDR2 from the germline V gene are SGHKS and YYEKEE (reference sequence). V was shortened by 0 bases and J by 3 bases, with 6 bases between the two germline ends. The CDR3 is 13 residues long. CDR3 protein: CASSLVEYYGYTF. In nucleotides, the CDR3 is TGTGCCAGCAGCTTGGTGGAGTACTATGGCTACACCTTC.

In its sample, this clonotype was seen many times. The chain couples TRBV30 to TRBJ1-6, with 7 bases that match TRBD1. This CDR3 has 16 amino acids. Per the germline V gene, CDR1 is GTSNPN and CDR2 is SVGIG (reference sequence). J lost 10 bases, V lost 0 bases, and 12 bases had no gene match. Here the CDR3 DNA reads TGTGCCTGGAGTGTACTTAACAGGGGAGGAAGCTCACCCCTCCACTTT. It codes for CAWSVLNRGGSSPLHF.

This clonotype showed up many times. The genes are TRBV7-2 and TRBJ1-2; D gene uncertain. The CDR3 covers 12 residues. Trimming stripped 7 bases from V and 10 bases from J, with 16 bases between. The V gene's germline CDR1 is SGHTA and CDR2 FQGNSA. The DNA of the CDR3 is TGTGCCAGCACCTCGGACGCCTACGACTACACCTTC. As protein: CASTSDAYDYTF.

The chain carries TRBV6-1 and TRBJ2-7; 7 positions match TRBD2. V lost 6 bases to trimming and J lost 9 bases; unmatched junction nucleotides: 17. The CDR3 spans 15 residues. The germline CDR1 and CDR2 sequences are MNHNS and SASEGT. Here the CDR3 reads CASSPGTTHYERQYF. Written as DNA, the CDR3 is TGTGCCAGCAGCCCTGGGACTACCCATTACGAGAGGCAGTACTTC.

This clonotype occurred many times. This sequence joins TRBV4-1 and TRBJ2-2; D is possibly TRBD2 (6 bases). V was pared by 1 base and J by 0 bases, with 9 bases between. Germline V gives CDR1 MGHRA, CDR2 YSYEKL. The length of the CDR3 is 16 residues. The chain's CDR3 is CASSQGGLPNTGELFF. The DNA for the CDR3 is TGCGCCAGCAGCCAAGGCGGACTACCGAACACCGGGGAGCTGTTTTTT.

This clonotype has a count of ten or more. V usage is TRBV30 and J usage is TRBJ1-2, with D hard to call. Per germline, CDR1 GTSNPN and CDR2 SVGIG (reference sequence). Deletions cut 0 bases from V and 4 bases from J, with 12 bases between. The CDR3 spans 14 residues. Here the CDR3 DNA reads TGTGCCTGGAGTGTACGACGCCTGGGCTATGGCTACACCTTC. This encodes CAWSVRRLGYGYTF.

This clonotype was seen many times. V gene TRBV5-1 combines with J gene TRBJ2-7; TRBD1 or TRBD2 may be the D gene (5 bases each). The CDR3 runs to 16 residues. The germline V gene encodes CDR1 SGHRS and CDR2 YFSETQ. V was shortened by 0 bases and J by 0 bases, with 13 bases between the two germline ends. The CDR3 sequence is CASSLVGTRSSYEQYF. CDR3 sequence (DNA): TGCGCCAGCAGCTTGGTTGGGACGAGGAGCTCCTACGAGCAGTACTTC.

This clonotype was observed many times. The V gene is TRBV5-1, the J gene TRBJ2-7; D may be TRBD2 (5 bases). The CDR3 has 14 amino acids. CDR1 SGHRS and CDR2 YFSETQ come from the germline V gene. V lost 4 bases to trimming and J lost 7 bases, with 18 bases between them. This CDR3 reads CASSLDRGTGEQYF. Here the CDR3 DNA reads TGCGCCAGCAGCCTAGACCGGGGAACGGGGGAGCAGTACTTC.

There are many counts of this clonotype. The chain carries TRBV19 and TRBJ1-2; TRBD1 is a possible D gene (5 bases). This CDR3 has 13 residues. Trimming left V 4 bases short and J 0 bases short, with 6 bases between. Germline CDR1 is LNHDA and CDR2 is SQIVND (reference sequence). The CDR3 is CASSTGANYGYTF. The CDR3 bases are TGTGCCAGTAGTACGGGGGCTAACTATGGCTACACCTTC. Full variable domain (outside the CDR3, taken from reference TRBV19 and TRBJ1-2): DGGITQSPKYLFRKEGQNVTLSCEQNLNHDAMYWYRQDPGQGLRLIYYSQIVNDFQKGDIAEGYSVSREKKESFPLTVTSAQKNPTAFYLCASSTGANYGYTFGSGTRLTVV.

This chain connects TRBV6-2 or TRBV6-3 to TRBJ2-7; TRBD2 aligns across 9 bases. Germline V gene data show CDR1 as MNHEY and CDR2 as SVGEGT. V shed 10 bases and J 0 bases; nucleotides not matched to a gene: 19. The CDR3 runs 18 residues. CDR3 nucleotides: TGTGCCACCATCCCTATGAGCCCACGACTAGCGGTCTCCTACGAGCAGTACTTC. It codes for CATIPMSPRLAVSYEQYF.

This clonotype was seen at least ten times. V gene TRBV20-1 combines with J gene TRBJ2-7, with D possibly matching TRBD2 (5 bases). Trimming pared 0 bases from V and 3 bases from J, leaving 12 bases between. Germline CDR1 DFQATT, CDR2 SNEGSKA (reference sequence). CDR3 length: 14 residues. The CDR3 region has the DNA TGCAGTGCTAGAGATCCAGGACTCGGCTACGAGCAGTACTTC. Protein product: CSARDPGLGYEQYF.

The genes are TRBV6-1 and TRBJ2-2, with a weak D call TRBD2 (5 bases). The length of the CDR3 is 14 residues. V was cut by 6 bases and J by 12 bases, with 20 bases left in between. The V gene's germline CDR1 is MNHNS and CDR2 SASEGT. The CDR3: CASRQTTSGQQLFF. DNA of the CDR3: TGTGCCAGCAGACAAACCACCAGCGGCCAGCAGCTGTTTTTT.

This clonotype was recorded at least ten times. V is TRBV7-2 and J is TRBJ2-5; 9 positions match TRBD1. The CDR3 contains 15 residues. With 5 bases clipped from V and 5 bases from J, the junction kept 9 bases outside the gene matches. Per germline, CDR1 SGHTA and CDR2 FQGNSA. CDR3 DNA sequence: TGTGCCAGCAGCGGTCCGGGACAGGGTGTTGAGACCCAGTACTTC. Residues: CASSGPGQGVETQYF.

The chain combines TRBV12-3 or TRBV12-4 with TRBJ1-1; no clear D. There are 13 residues in the CDR3. Trimming cost V 6 bases and J 6 bases, with 14 bases left between them. The CDR3 DNA reads TGTGCCAGCAGAAATGTGATGATCCCTGAAGCTTTCTTT. Protein sequence: CASRNVMIPEAFF.

There are many counts of this clonotype. This chain links TRBV10-3 with TRBJ1-1; D uncertain. Germline CDR1 reads ENHRY; CDR2 reads SYGVKD. The CDR3 contains 14 residues. The V end lost 2 bases, the J end lost 5 bases, and 12 bases lay between the germline ends. The DNA of the CDR3 is TGTGCCATCAGTGAGAGTTGGGGAGGGACTGAAGCTTTCTTT. It encodes CAISESWGGTEAFF.

The genes are TRBV25-1 and TRBJ1-1; maybe TRBD1 (5 bases). Germline V gene lookup returns CDR1 MGHDK and CDR2 SYGVNS. Trimming stripped 2 bases from V and 10 bases from J, with 14 bases between. This CDR3 comprises 13 residues. CDR3 amino acids: CASSEGWDARAFF. DNA for the CDR3: TGTGCCAGCAGTGAAGGGTGGGACGCTCGAGCTTTCTTT.

This clonotype has at least ten counts. V usage is TRBV28 and J usage is TRBJ2-4; D is undetermined. The V end was cut by 3 bases, the J end by 3 bases, with 12 bases between. This CDR3 region has 15 residues. Germline V gives CDR1 MDHEN, CDR2 SYDVKM. The CDR3 spells CASSFSQTNKNIQYF. CDR3 DNA sequence: TGTGCCAGCAGTTTCTCCCAAACCAACAAAAACATTCAGTACTTC.

The chain carries TRBV11-2 and TRBJ2-3, with unresolved D. The ends were cut back, 5 bases at V and 3 bases at J, with 9 bases in the middle. The CDR3 is 13 residues long. From germline, CDR1 is SGHAT and CDR2 FQNNGV. CDR3 nucleotides: TGTGCCAGCAGCCCCCCTTATACAGATACGCAGTATTTT. It encodes CASSPPYTDTQYF.

This clonotype was counted at least ten times. Sequence at one end of the junction differs from germline and may be a read error. This sequence joins TRBV20-1 and TRBJ2-5; the D gene is possibly TRBD1 (5 bases). The CDR3 has 10 amino acids. Germline V gene data show CDR1 as DFQATT and CDR2 as SNEGSKA (reference sequence). The CDR3 loop is CSAGQREGGF. CDR3 coding DNA: TGCAGTGCCGGACAAAGGGAAGGCGGTTTC.